The 20 T cell receptor beta chains below all came from one sample that was sequenced in a study of shared clonotypes between healthy human individuals (dated by TCRdb to between 2020 and 2021). The method was the immunoSEQ multiplex PCR assay. The clones in this table, taken by TCRdb from immuneACCESS, are in-frame only. Not every clone is retained; where verified, under half of the shortfall comes from an unresolved V gene, and the cause of the rest is unknown. The sample table shows roughly 1,100,000 clones, and 75% are seen once. The top ten hold over 1.3% of the sample. Input material: memory CD4+ T cells sorted from blood. The sample's cell subset or site label, in plain terms: CD45RA-negative fraction. The receptors derive from a man younger than 35 in good health.

The genes are TRBV5-1 and TRBJ1-6; TRBD1 matches at 7 bases. The CDR3 totals 15 residues. V was clipped by 0 bases and J by 9 bases; unmatched bases: 6. The V gene's germline CDR1 is SGHRS and CDR2 YFSETQ. CDR3 DNA sequence: TGCGCCAGCAGCTTGGACCAGGGGGTAGGTTCACCCCTCCACTTT. Translated, it gives CASSLDQGVGSPLHF.

This rearrangement joins TRBV5-1 to TRBJ2-6; 7 bases fit TRBD1. Germline V CDR1 and CDR2: SGHRS, YFSETQ. The CDR3 extends over 16 amino acids. The V gene end was trimmed by 4 bases and the J gene end by 0 bases; junction bases not matched to a gene: 4. The CDR3 sequence is CASSPGQHSGANVLTF. As DNA, the CDR3 is TGCGCCAGCAGCCCGGGACAGCACTCTGGGGCCAACGTCCTGACTTTC. Full variable domain (rest looked up from reference TRBV5-1 and TRBJ2-6): KAGVTQTPRYLIKTRGQQVTLSCSPISGHRSVSWYQQTPGQGLQFLFEYFSETQRNKGNFPGRFSGRQFSNSRSEMNVSTLELGDSALYLCASSPGQHSGANVLTFGAGSRLTVL.

The chain combines TRBV6-5 with TRBJ1-1, with a weak D call TRBD1 (6 bases). The CDR3 contains 13 residues. Germline values: CDR1 MNHEY, CDR2 SVGAGI. Trimming took off 0 bases at V and 9 bases at J, with 11 bases between the two ends. CDR3 protein: CASSYSMGAQAFF. The CDR3 DNA reads TGTGCCAGCAGTTACTCGATGGGGGCCCAAGCTTTCTTT.

The V and J genes are TRBV13 and TRBJ2-6; the D is unclear. V was cut by 2 bases and J by 1 base, with 6 bases left in between. Germline assignment: CDR1 PRHDT and CDR2 FYEKMQ (reference sequence). This CDR3 is built from 15 residues. Here the CDR3 DNA reads TGTGCCAGCAGCTTACAGAATTCTGGGGCCAACGTCCTGACTTTC. Protein product: CASSLQNSGANVLTF.

The table lists this clone with a few counts. The J gene is TRBJ1-4, the V gene TRBV15, with 7 bases lining up with TRBD1. The ends lost 0 bases at V and 8 bases at J; junction bases unmatched: 6. The CDR3 has 15 amino acids. Germline-derived CDR1 and CDR2 are LNHNV and YYDKDF (reference sequence). The CDR3 spells CATSRDAGGGEKLFF. CDR3 nucleotide sequence: TGTGCCACCAGCAGAGATGCAGGGGGTGGAGAAAAACTGTTTTTT.

The rearrangement joins TRBV30 to TRBJ2-5, with D unresolved. V lost 3 bases and J lost 5, with 7 bases in between. The CDR3 sequence is 11 residues long. Germline V lookup: CDR1 GTSNPN, CDR2 SVGIG (reference sequence). CDR3 amino acids: CAWSNPETQYF. The CDR3, as DNA: TGTGCCTGGAGCAACCCGGAGACCCAGTACTTC.

The rearrangement uses TRBV7-2 and TRBJ1-5; D possibly corresponds to TRBD1 (6 bases). Germline V gives CDR1 SGHTA, CDR2 FQGNSA. This CDR3 comprises 14 residues. V was shortened by 0 bases and J by 5 bases, with 8 bases between the two germline ends. CDR3 residues: CASSLAWTDQPQHF. The CDR3 DNA follows: TGTGCCAGCAGCTTAGCATGGACAGATCAGCCCCAGCATTTT.

There are a few counts of this clone. The V gene is TRBV6-6, the J gene TRBJ2-7; TRBD1 might be the D (6 bases). The V end was cut by 4 bases, the J end by 3 bases, with 16 bases between. CDR1 and CDR2 from the germline V gene are MNHNY and SVGAGI (reference sequence). The CDR3 has 15 residues. The CDR3 loop reads CASSSGENRDYEQYF. CDR3 bases: TGTGCCAGCAGTTCAGGGGAAAACAGGGACTACGAGCAGTACTTC.

This sequence joins TRBV6-1 and TRBJ2-7; 8 bases fit TRBD2. Per germline, CDR1 MNHNS and CDR2 SASEGT. V trimming: 8 bases; J trimming: 2 bases; junction bases outside the gene matches: 5. The CDR3 extends over 13 amino acids. The CDR3 is CASVRAGAYEQYF. In DNA, the CDR3 is TGTGCCAGCGTTAGAGCGGGAGCCTACGAGCAGTACTTC.

The rearrangement joins TRBV19 to TRBJ1-2; D is uncertain. V was trimmed by 7 bases and J by 1 base, leaving 13 bases between them. Germline V gives CDR1 LNHDA, CDR2 SQIVND (reference sequence). The CDR3 is 14 amino acids. The CDR3 region is CASIRGSDNYGYTF. CDR3 sequence (DNA): TGTGCCAGTATCAGAGGGTCGGATAACTATGGCTACACCTTC.

The chain is built from TRBV10-1 and TRBJ2-7; D gene ambiguous. This CDR3 is 14 amino acids long. The V end lost 2 bases, the J end lost 2 bases, and 10 bases lay between the germline ends. Germline lookup yields CDR1 WNHNN and CDR2 SYGVQD (reference sequence). CDR3 DNA: TGCGCCAGCAGTGAGGCTGGATCGGCCTACGAGCAGTACTTC. This gives the protein CASSEAGSAYEQYF.

This chain connects TRBV27 to TRBJ1-4; D is perhaps TRBD1 (6 bases). The germline CDR1 and CDR2 sequences are MNHEY and SMNVEV (reference sequence). This CDR3 spans 17 amino acids. Trimming removed 6 bases from V and 6 bases from J, with 23 bases in between. The DNA for the CDR3 is TGTGCCAGCAGGCCACTATCCGGGGGCGTTGGTTATGAAAAACTGTTTTTT. It codes for CASRPLSGGVGYEKLFF.

This chain links TRBV19 with TRBJ1-3; D gene uncertain. Trimming left V 4 bases short and J 10 bases short, with 14 bases between. Germline CDR1 LNHDA, CDR2 SQIVND (reference sequence). The length of the CDR3 is 13 residues. The chain's CDR3 is CASSTFTDLTIYF. CDR3 bases: TGTGCCAGTAGTACCTTTACGGATTTGACCATATATTTT.

Comment on this clone: With a much larger clone just one base away, this may be a read error. V is TRBV27 and J is TRBJ1-1; 11 bases agree with TRBD1. Germline loops: CDR1 MNHEY, CDR2 SMNVEV (reference sequence). V shed 5 bases, J shed 4 bases, and the junction held 12 bases outside the gene matches. The CDR3 is 17 residues long. The CDR3 protein is CASSGYWTGGWGTEAFF. For the CDR3, the DNA is TGTGCCAGCAGTGGATACTGGACAGGGGGCTGGGGCACTGAAGCTTTCTTT.

The table lists this clone with a few counts. V usage is TRBV5-1 and J usage is TRBJ1-1; D is possibly TRBD1 (5 bases). The CDR3 contains 15 residues. Germline V lookup: CDR1 SGHRS, CDR2 YFSETQ. Trimming pared 0 bases from V and 5 bases from J, leaving 14 bases between. The CDR3 protein is CASSLDRSWGTEAFF. CDR3 nucleotide sequence: TGCGCCAGCAGCTTGGACCGCTCGTGGGGGACTGAAGCTTTCTTT.

The chain recombines TRBV7-8 with TRBJ2-7; possible D gene TRBD2, 6 bases. This CDR3 region has 13 residues. Germline CDR1 is SGHVS and CDR2 is FQNEAQ. Trimming took off 7 bases at V and 5 bases at J, with 15 bases between the two ends. The CDR3 sequence is CASKVRGSNEQYF. The CDR3 nucleotides are TGTGCCAGCAAGGTCCGGGGGTCAAACGAGCAGTACTTC.

This clone was counted ten times or more. The rearrangement links TRBV5-1 to TRBJ2-7, with a tentative D call TRBD1 (5 bases). The CDR3 totals 15 residues. The V gene's germline CDR1 is SGHRS and CDR2 YFSETQ. The ends were cut back, 0 bases at V and 9 bases at J, with 19 bases in the middle. As DNA, the CDR3 is TGCGCCAGCAGCTTGGGTACACCATCAACCCAGGGGCAGTACTTC. Translating it yields CASSLGTPSTQGQYF. Filled out from reference TRBV5-1 and TRBJ2-7, the complete variable domain reads KAGVTQTPRYLIKTRGQQVTLSCSPISGHRSVSWYQQTPGQGLQFLFEYFSETQRNKGNFPGRFSGRQFSNSRSEMNVSTLELGDSALYLCASSLGTPSTQGQYFGPGTRLTVT.

This clone was seen a handful of times. The CDR3 sequence is CASRHLPRGVPKDSPLHF. The DNA of the CDR3 is TGTGCCAGCAGGCACCTCCCCCGGGGTGTCCCGAAGGACTCACCCCTCCACTTT. The chain recombines TRBV6-4 with TRBJ1-6; D is unresolved. Germline assignment: CDR1 MRHNA and CDR2 SNTAGT. The V and J ends lost 6 bases and 10 bases respectively, with 28 bases between them. There are 18 residues in the CDR3.

The V gene is TRBV5-5, the J gene TRBJ2-5, with a possible D match to TRBD1 (6 bases). The CDR3 has 13 amino acids. V lost 1 base, J lost 5 bases, and 9 bases lay in between. Per germline, CDR1 SGHKS and CDR2 YYEKEE (reference sequence). For the CDR3, the DNA is TGTGCCAGCAGCTTGAGGGGGTCCGAGACCCAGTACTTC. Translated, it gives CASSLRGSETQYF.

This clone was seen only a few times. The CDR3 protein is CASSVGVIGTEAFF. The DNA for the CDR3 is TGTGCCAGCAGCGTAGGGGTAATCGGCACTGAAGCTTTCTTT. The V call is TRBV9, the J call TRBJ1-1; D not certain. V lost 0 bases and J 4 bases, leaving 10 bases between the germline ends. Germline lookup yields CDR1 SGDLS and CDR2 YYNGEE. The CDR3 runs 14 residues.